The entry below gives a single T cell receptor beta chain sequence along with its context. Its antigen is currently unknown. The CDR3 runs 15 residues. Germline trimming cut 4 bases from V and 3 bases from J; bases unmatched to any gene: 2. Germline-derived CDR1 and CDR2 are MNHNY and SVGAGI (reference sequence). The entry originates in a study of T cell responses to AZD1222 COVID-19 vaccine. Study observations and caveats: Along spike, vaccine-associated CD4 TCRs were found throughout, with dominance at 160-218 and 743-854.

Profiling relied on immunoSEQ multiplex PCR, and the TCRdb table lists in-frame clones only, not all of them. The profile covers more than 95,000 clones, with 89% appearing a single time and roughly 4.2% taken by the ten largest. The V call is TRBV6-6, the J call TRBJ1-6; the match to TRBD1 covers 8 bases. The sequence came from an adult in good health. The sample consisted of peripheral blood, taken on day 0 of AZD1222 vaccination. CDR3 region: CASSSGTGYNSPLHF. CDR3 DNA sequence: TGTGCCAGCAGTTCTGGGACAGGCTATAATTCACCCCTCCACTTT.